Below, 26 T cell receptor beta chains from the same sample are listed, as sequenced in a study of blood T cells in healthy people across ages. Alongside a J-beta primer mix, a sample-barcoded 5' primer served in a second PCR lasting about 7 to 11 cycles. TCRdb re-derived calls from the 5' RACE reads in MiXCR, one entry per CDR3 protein. This repertoire shows hundreds of thousands of distinct CDR3 sequences, 40% to 45% found once; its top ten account for 20% to 25%. The sample consisted of blood. These receptors all stem from a woman aged 55-70 years in good health.

This clonotype has just one count. The chain links TRBV20-1 to TRBJ2-7; 14 bases map to TRBD2. There are 15 residues in the CDR3. Germline lookup yields CDR1 DFQATT and CDR2 SNEGSKA (reference sequence). V shed 7 bases and J 3 bases; nucleotides not matched to a gene: 8. The CDR3, as DNA: TGCAGTGTCGAGACTAGCGGGAGGGTCCTCTACGAGCAGTACTTC. As protein: CSVETSGRVLYEQYF.

The rearrangement links TRBV11-2 to TRBJ1-5, with D tentatively TRBD1 (6 bases). Trimming shortened V by 5 bases and J by 8 bases, and 13 bases separated the two germline ends. Germline V lookup: CDR1 SGHAT, CDR2 FQNNGV. There are 13 residues in the CDR3. The DNA for the CDR3 is TGTGCCAGCAGCCGGGGGGCGGGTGAGCCCCAGCATTTT. This codes for CASSRGAGEPQHF.

The chain uses TRBV20-1 and TRBJ2-7; 9 nucleotides align to TRBD2. This CDR3 is built from 14 residues. Germline V CDR1 and CDR2: DFQATT, SNEGSKA (reference sequence). V lost 6 bases, J lost 7 bases, and 13 bases stayed unmatched. DNA for the CDR3: TGCAGTGCCATATCTAGCGGGGTCTACAATGAGCAGTACTTC. Translating gives CSAISSGVYNEQYF.

Concerning this clonotype: Germline is not matched at one junction end, which may reflect a read error. This chain uses TRBV12-3 or TRBV12-4 with TRBJ2-7, with D possibly matching TRBD2 (5 bases). The CDR3 runs 13 residues. CDR3 in amino acids: CASRAGETYGQYF. As DNA, the CDR3 is TGTGCCAGCAGAGCCGGGGAAACGTACGGGCAGTACTTC.

The chain links TRBV15 to TRBJ2-3, with 7 bases fitting TRBD1. This CDR3 contains 16 residues. Germline CDR1 and CDR2: LNHNV and YYDKDF (reference sequence). Unmatched junction bases numbered 7, after V lost 0 bases and J lost 4 bases. The CDR3 reads CATSRDTGAGADTQYF. CDR3 nucleotides: TGTGCCACCAGCAGAGATACAGGGGCTGGCGCAGATACGCAGTATTTT.

V is TRBV7-2 and J is TRBJ2-1, with D uncertain. CDR1 and CDR2 from the germline V gene are SGHTA and FQGNSA. This CDR3 has 11 amino acids. The V and J ends lost 1 base and 13 bases respectively, with 8 bases between them. The CDR3, as DNA: TGTGCCAGCAGCTTAGAAGGTCCTCAGTTCTTC. Translating it yields CASSLEGPQFF. The full variable domain, in which reference TRBV7-2 and TRBJ2-1 provide the parts outside the CDR3, is GAGVSQSPSNKVTEKGKDVELRCDPISGHTALYWYRQSLGQGLEFLIYFQGNSAPDKSGLPSDRFSAERTGGSVSTLTIQRTQQEDSAVYLCASSLEGPQFFGPGTRLTVL.

As concerns this clonotype: A much more abundant neighbour one base away suggests this may be a read error. The rearrangement joins TRBV4-3 to TRBJ2-7, with D possibly being TRBD2 (6 bases). This CDR3 contains 13 residues. CDR1 LGHNA and CDR2 YSLEER come from the germline V gene. The CDR3 here is CVSSPGTFWEQYF. CDR3 nucleotide sequence: TGCGTCAGCAGCCCCGGGACTTTCTGGGAGCAGTACTTC.

This clonotype was picked up many times. The chain carries TRBV4-3 and TRBJ2-5; either TRBD1 or TRBD2 may fit D (6 bases each). The CDR3 has 15 residues. Germline lookup yields CDR1 LGHNA and CDR2 YSLEER. V was trimmed by 1 base and J by 4 bases, leaving 13 bases between them. The CDR3 loop is CASSQGDTGGETQYF. The CDR3 bases are TGCGCCAGCAGCCAAGGGGACACCGGGGGAGAGACCCAGTACTTC.

This chain uses TRBV5-5 with TRBJ2-1; tentatively, D is TRBD1 or TRBD2 (5 bases each). The CDR3 contains 15 residues. The germline V gene encodes CDR1 SGHKS and CDR2 YYEKEE (reference sequence). The ends were cut back, 3 bases at V and 7 bases at J, with 17 bases in the middle. CDR3 amino acids: CASSWDVAKWNEQFF. In DNA form, the CDR3 reads TGTGCCAGCAGCTGGGACGTTGCAAAATGGAATGAGCAGTTCTTC.

V gene TRBV4-3 combines with J gene TRBJ2-7; 9 bases fit TRBD2. The CDR3 sequence is 17 residues long. CDR1 and CDR2 (germline): LGHNA, YSLEER. The trim removed 0 bases at V and 6 bases at J, leaving 12 bases unmatched. The chain's CDR3 is CASSQDSGTSSPREQYF. CDR3 sequence (DNA): TGCGCCAGCAGCCAAGATAGCGGGACTAGCTCCCCTCGCGAGCAGTACTTC.

The chain carries TRBV7-2 and TRBJ2-7; 7 bases fit TRBD1. Germline V gives CDR1 SGHTA, CDR2 FQGNSA. This CDR3 comprises 14 residues. V lost 5 bases to trimming and J lost 2 bases; unmatched junction nucleotides: 6. CDR3 residues: CASSRDSSAYEQYF. In DNA form, the CDR3 reads TGTGCCAGCAGCCGGGACAGTTCAGCCTACGAGCAGTACTTC.

As regards this clonotype: This may stem from a read error, because a much larger clone lies one nucleotide away. The rearrangement uses TRBV10-3 and TRBJ2-7; 7 bases line up with TRBD1. The CDR3 runs to 14 residues. Looked up from germline, CDR1 is ENHRY and CDR2 is SYGVKD. In DNA form, the CDR3 reads TGTGCCACCAGTGAGCCGACAGGGTCGGACGAGCAGTACTTC. It encodes CATSEPTGSDEQYF.

V gene TRBV4-1 combines with J gene TRBJ2-5, with a possible D match to TRBD2 (5 bases). Trimming left V 2 bases short and J 0 bases short, with 13 bases between. The CDR3 extends over 16 amino acids. Germline V gene sequence: CDR1 MGHRA, CDR2 YSYEKL. The CDR3, as DNA: TGCGCCAGCAGCCAAAACAGCGGCTTGTACCAAGAGACCCAGTACTTC. This translates into CASSQNSGLYQETQYF.

The V call is TRBV10-3, the J call TRBJ2-7; 8 bases align to TRBD2. Germline CDR1 and CDR2: ENHRY and SYGVKD. V lost 4 bases, J lost 2 bases, and 4 bases stayed unmatched. The CDR3 has 14 amino acids. DNA of the CDR3: TGTGCCATCAGTGTGGCGGGAGGAACCTACGAGCAGTACTTC. It is translated as CAISVAGGTYEQYF.

This clonotype was counted a few times. This chain connects TRBV20-1 to TRBJ2-7, with TRBD2 as a possible D gene (5 bases). Trimming removed 6 bases from V and 6 bases from J, with 15 bases in between. This CDR3 has 12 amino acids. CDR1 and CDR2 from the germline V gene are DFQATT and SNEGSKA (reference sequence). CDR3 DNA sequence: TGCAGTGCGCCGAGCGCTAGCCGCGAGCAGTACTTC. Protein product: CSAPSASREQYF.

This chain connects TRBV20-1 to TRBJ1-2, with D possibly matching TRBD1 (5 bases). V lost 5 bases and J 3 bases, leaving 7 bases between the germline ends. Germline CDR1 and CDR2: DFQATT and SNEGSKA (reference sequence). CDR3 length equals 11 residues. CDR3 residues: CSAGGDYGYTF. The DNA of the CDR3 is TGCAGTGCTGGGGGGGACTATGGCTACACCTTC.

As concerns this clonotype: This could be a read error, since a much larger clone is one nucleotide away. The CDR3 DNA sequence: TGCGCCAGCAGCTTGGAGGTTGGGGGGCATGAGCAGTTCTTC. Residues: CASSLEVGGHEQFF. The chain recombines TRBV5-1 with TRBJ2-1; D possibly uses TRBD1 or TRBD2 (6 bases each). The CDR3 has 14 residues. Germline V gives CDR1 SGHRS, CDR2 YFSETQ. Trimming cost V 0 bases and J 8 bases, with 12 bases left between them.

The chain joins TRBV7-2 to TRBJ2-1, with a weak D call TRBD1 (5 bases). Germline V gene sequence: CDR1 SGHTA, CDR2 FQGNSA. CDR3 length equals 14 residues. V lost 2 bases to trimming and J lost 3 bases, with 8 bases between them. The CDR3 DNA sequence: TGTGCCAGCAGCTTACCAGGGAACTACAATGAGCAGTTCTTC. The encoded protein is CASSLPGNYNEQFF.

The table lists this clonotype with many counts. CDR3 nucleotide sequence: TGTGCCAGCAGCGCCGGGACAGGTCCCTACGAGCAGTACTTC. Protein product: CASSAGTGPYEQYF. The V gene is TRBV9, the J gene TRBJ2-7; TRBD1 aligns across 8 bases. The V segment lost 3 bases and the J segment 2 bases; nucleotides outside the gene matches: 4. The CDR3 loop spans 14 amino acids. Germline lookup yields CDR1 SGDLS and CDR2 YYNGEE.

This clonotype was observed a handful of times. The chain recombines TRBV18 with TRBJ2-1; 10 bases are shared with TRBD1. CDR1 is KGHSH, CDR2 LQKENI, per germline. J was trimmed by 3 bases and V by 2 bases; bases with no gene match: 1. The CDR3 length is 15 residues. In DNA form, the CDR3 reads TGTGCCAGCTCACCAGGACAGGGGGTCTACAATGAGCAGTTCTTC. Residues: CASSPGQGVYNEQFF.

The chain is built from TRBV7-9 and TRBJ2-2; D uncertain. Between the trimmed V and J ends, which lost 6 bases and 0 bases, there was a span of 17 bases. This CDR3 comprises 17 residues. Per germline, CDR1 SEHNR and CDR2 FQNEAQ (reference sequence). In DNA, the CDR3 is TGTGCCAGCAGACCAAGCTTGACGGCGACGAACACCGGGGAGCTGTTTTTT. This codes for CASRPSLTATNTGELFF.

The rearrangement links TRBV20-1 to TRBJ2-5; D perhaps matches TRBD1 (5 bases). V dropped 5 bases and J dropped 2 bases, with 15 bases sitting between them. The length of the CDR3 is 14 residues. Germline V gene lookup returns CDR1 DFQATT and CDR2 SNEGSKA (reference sequence). The CDR3 DNA follows: TGCAGTGCTCCTTGGGGCCTAAGGCAAGAGACCCAGTACTTC. Its translation is CSAPWGLRQETQYF.

This chain links TRBV7-9 with TRBJ2-5, with D tentatively TRBD2 (5 bases). The CDR3 runs 11 residues. The germline CDR1 and CDR2 sequences are SEHNR and FQNEAQ (reference sequence). Trimming removed 11 bases at V and 11 bases at J, with 18 bases between. The CDR3 protein is CAGTPGSGQYF. The CDR3 DNA reads TGTGCCGGCACCCCGGGGTCCGGGCAGTACTTC.

This clonotype was recorded a few times. The chain employs TRBV20-1 and TRBJ2-7; 7 nucleotides agree with TRBD1. The CDR3 consists of 12 residues. With V trimmed by 7 bases and J by 3 bases, 6 bases remained unmatched. CDR1 and CDR2 (germline): DFQATT, SNEGSKA (reference sequence). The CDR3 here is CSVKGASYEQYF. DNA for the CDR3: TGCAGTGTCAAGGGGGCGAGCTACGAGCAGTACTTC.

The J gene is TRBJ1-4, the V gene TRBV6-2 or TRBV6-3; 9 bases match TRBD1. The CDR3 extends over 15 amino acids. J was trimmed by 6 bases and V by 6 bases; bases with no gene match: 8. Germline lookup yields CDR1 MNHEY and CDR2 SVGEGT. CDR3 residues: CASRRHRDRDEKLFF. CDR3 nucleotide sequence: TGTGCCAGCAGACGCCACCGGGACAGGGATGAAAAACTGTTTTTT.

This clonotype has only a few counts. V usage is TRBV4-3 and J usage is TRBJ2-5; 9 bases fit TRBD2. The V gene end was trimmed by 0 bases and the J gene end by 5 bases; junction bases not matched to a gene: 7. CDR3 length: 16 residues. The germline V gene has CDR1 LGHNA and CDR2 YSLEER. The CDR3 loop is CASSQDRAGGRETQYF. The CDR3 DNA reads TGCGCCAGCAGCCAAGATCGCGCGGGAGGGCGGGAGACCCAGTACTTC.